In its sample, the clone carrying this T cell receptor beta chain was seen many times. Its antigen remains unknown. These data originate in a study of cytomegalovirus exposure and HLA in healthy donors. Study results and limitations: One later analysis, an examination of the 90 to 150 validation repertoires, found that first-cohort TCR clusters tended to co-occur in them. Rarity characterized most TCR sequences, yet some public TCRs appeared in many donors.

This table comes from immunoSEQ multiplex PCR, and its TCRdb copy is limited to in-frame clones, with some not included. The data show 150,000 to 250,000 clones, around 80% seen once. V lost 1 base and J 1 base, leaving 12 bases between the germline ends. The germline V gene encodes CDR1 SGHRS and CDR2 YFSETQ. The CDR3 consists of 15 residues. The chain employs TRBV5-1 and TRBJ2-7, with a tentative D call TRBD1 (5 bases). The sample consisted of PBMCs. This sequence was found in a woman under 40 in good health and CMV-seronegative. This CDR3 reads CASSLYPSGSYEQYF. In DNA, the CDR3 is TGCGCCAGCAGCTTGTATCCATCAGGGTCCTACGAGCAGTACTTC.